Each of the 5 T cell receptor beta chains below was sequenced from the same sample in a study of OX40 agonist ivuxolimab in advanced cancers. Library preparation used the immunoSEQ multiplex PCR assay. In TCRdb, the immuneACCESS table is reduced to in-frame sequences with V and J assigned. These tables do not hold every clone; where another copy was compared, an unresolved V gene accounts for under half, and the others remain unexplained. The sample includes about 78,000 clones, with about 90% observed a single time. Approximately 2.9% of the sample comes from the top ten. Here the sequenced sample was CD4+ or CD8+ T cells sorted from blood, taken in a trial of the OX40 agonist ivuxolimab. These receptors originate from an adult with an advanced solid tumor such as melanoma, head and neck, liver or kidney cancer.

This sequence joins TRBV2 and TRBJ2-3; D uncertain. Germline lookup yields CDR1 SNHLY and CDR2 FYNNEI. The CDR3 consists of 14 residues. Trimming stripped 3 bases from V and 0 bases from J, with 7 bases between. The CDR3 here is CASSDASSTDTQYF. CDR3 bases: TGTGCCAGCAGTGATGCCAGTAGCACAGATACGCAGTATTTT.

This clone occurred once. This sequence joins TRBV28 and TRBJ1-1; D unclear. The V end was cut by 6 bases, the J end by 1 base, with 12 bases between. This CDR3 is 14 amino acids long. The germline V gene encodes CDR1 MDHEN and CDR2 SYDVKM. The CDR3 DNA reads as TGTGCCAGCAGCCTCCTCGGTTGGAACACTGAAGCTTTCTTT. It encodes CASSLLGWNTEAFF.

The CDR3 DNA reads as TGCGCCAGCAGTCAAATGGAGGCGGATACGCAGTATTTT. The encoded protein is CASSQMEADTQYF. The chain uses TRBV23-1 and TRBJ2-3; weak D call: TRBD2 (5 bases). TRBV23-1 is an ORF for which the function is uncertain. The V end lost 2 bases, the J end lost 6 bases, and 9 bases lay between the germline ends. This CDR3 comprises 13 residues.

V is TRBV15 and J is TRBJ2-7; 12 bases line up with TRBD1. J gave up 4 bases and V 7 bases, and 8 bases lay outside the gene matches. The CDR3 is 15 amino acids. CDR1 is LNHNV and CDR2 is YYDKDF in the germline V gene (reference sequence). The CDR3 is CATTRDRGQGYEQYF. The CDR3 DNA reads as TGTGCCACCACAAGGGACAGGGGGCAAGGTTACGAGCAGTACTTC.

V is TRBV19 and J is TRBJ2-7, with D unclear. This CDR3 has 14 amino acids. Germline V CDR1 and CDR2: LNHDA, SQIVND (reference sequence). Trimming took off 6 bases at V and 0 bases at J, with 12 bases between the two ends. CDR3 DNA: TGTGCCAGTAGCCGATCACTGGACTCCTACGAGCAGTACTTC. The encoded protein is CASSRSLDSYEQYF.